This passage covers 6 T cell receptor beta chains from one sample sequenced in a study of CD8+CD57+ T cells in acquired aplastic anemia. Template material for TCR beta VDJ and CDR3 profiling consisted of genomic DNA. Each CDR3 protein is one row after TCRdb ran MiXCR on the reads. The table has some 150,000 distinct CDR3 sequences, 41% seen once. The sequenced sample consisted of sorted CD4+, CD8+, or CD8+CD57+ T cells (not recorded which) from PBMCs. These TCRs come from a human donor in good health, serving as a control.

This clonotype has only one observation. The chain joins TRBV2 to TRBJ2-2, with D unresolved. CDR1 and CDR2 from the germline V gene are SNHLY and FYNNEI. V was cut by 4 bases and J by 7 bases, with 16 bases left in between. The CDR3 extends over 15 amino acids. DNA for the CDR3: TGTGCCAGCAGTGTGGAGACAAGTTCCGTCGGGGAGCTGTTTTTT. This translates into CASSVETSSVGELFF.

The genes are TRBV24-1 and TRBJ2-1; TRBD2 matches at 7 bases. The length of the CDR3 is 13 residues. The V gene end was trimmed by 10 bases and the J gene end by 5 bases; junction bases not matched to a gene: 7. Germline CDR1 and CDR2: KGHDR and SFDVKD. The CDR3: CATGRESNNEQFF. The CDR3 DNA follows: TGTGCCACGGGGCGGGAGTCAAACAATGAGCAGTTCTTC.

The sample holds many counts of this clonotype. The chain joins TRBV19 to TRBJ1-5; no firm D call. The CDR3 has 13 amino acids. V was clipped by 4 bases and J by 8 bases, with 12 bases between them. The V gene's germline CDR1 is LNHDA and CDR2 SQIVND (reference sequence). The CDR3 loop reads CASSTRVPEPQHF. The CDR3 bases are TGTGCCAGTAGTACAAGGGTTCCTGAGCCCCAGCATTTT. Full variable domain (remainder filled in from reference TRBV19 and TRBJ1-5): DGGITQSPKYLFRKEGQNVTLSCEQNLNHDAMYWYRQDPGQGLRLIYYSQIVNDFQKGDIAEGYSVSREKKESFPLTVTSAQKNPTAFYLCASSTRVPEPQHFGDGTRLSIL.

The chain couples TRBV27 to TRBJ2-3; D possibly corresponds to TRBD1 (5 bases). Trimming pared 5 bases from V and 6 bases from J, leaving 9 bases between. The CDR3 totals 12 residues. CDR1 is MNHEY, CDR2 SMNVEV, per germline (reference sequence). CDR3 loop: CASSPGADTQYF. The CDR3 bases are TGTGCCAGCAGTCCTGGGGCGGATACGCAGTATTTT.

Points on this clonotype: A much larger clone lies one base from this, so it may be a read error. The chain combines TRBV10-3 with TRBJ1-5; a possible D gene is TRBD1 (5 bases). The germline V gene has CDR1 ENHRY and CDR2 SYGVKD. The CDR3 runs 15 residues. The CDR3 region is CASRSGEYSNQPQRF. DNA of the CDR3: TGTGCCTCCCGATCGGGGGAATATAGCAATCAGCCCCAGCGTTTT.

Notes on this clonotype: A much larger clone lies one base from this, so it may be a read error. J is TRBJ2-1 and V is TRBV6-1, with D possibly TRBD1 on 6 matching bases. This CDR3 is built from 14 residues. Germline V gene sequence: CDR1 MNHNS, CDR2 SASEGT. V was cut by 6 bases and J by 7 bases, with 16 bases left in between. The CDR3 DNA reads TGTGCCAGCAGAGACCGCCAGGGGTTGAATGAGCAGTTCTTC. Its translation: CASRDRQGLNEQFF.